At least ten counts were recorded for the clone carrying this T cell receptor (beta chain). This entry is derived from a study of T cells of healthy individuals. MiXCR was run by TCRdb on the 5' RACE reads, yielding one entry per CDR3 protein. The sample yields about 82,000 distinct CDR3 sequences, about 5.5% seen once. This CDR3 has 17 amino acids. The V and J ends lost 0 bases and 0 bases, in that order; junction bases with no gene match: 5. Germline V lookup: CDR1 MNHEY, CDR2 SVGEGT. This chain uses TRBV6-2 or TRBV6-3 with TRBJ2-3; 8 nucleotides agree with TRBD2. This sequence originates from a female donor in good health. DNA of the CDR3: TGTGCCAGCAGTTACTCCCTCCAGCGGGGGAGCACAGATACGCAGTATTTT. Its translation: CASSYSLQRGSTDTQYF.